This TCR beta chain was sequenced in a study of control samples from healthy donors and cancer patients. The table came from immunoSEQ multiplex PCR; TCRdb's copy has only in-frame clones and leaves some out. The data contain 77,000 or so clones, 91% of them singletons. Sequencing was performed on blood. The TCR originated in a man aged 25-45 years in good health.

The CDR3 DNA is TGCGCCAGCAGCTTATACCGGGACAGTGGGTCTGGGGCCAACGTCCTGACTTTC. Encoded protein: CASSLYRDSGSGANVLTF. The V and J genes are TRBV5-1 and TRBJ2-6; TRBD1 matches at 7 bases. Germline V gene sequence: CDR1 SGHRS, CDR2 YFSETQ. The length of the CDR3 is 18 residues. Unmatched junction bases numbered 9, after V lost 2 bases and J lost 1 base.